This T cell receptor (beta chain) was profiled in a study of blood T cell repertoires in COVID-19. Turning to the study itself: PBMCs, B-cell-depleted T cells, or T cells provided the cDNA or gDNA that made up the material.

Sequenced by immunoSEQ multiplex PCR; TCRdb stores in-frame clones only, minus some. The sample comprises approximately 94,000 clones, approximately 82% of which are singletons, and just under 25% rests with the top ten. The source is a man aged 55 to 70 with acute or convalescent COVID-19. Sequenced sample: peripheral blood.

For the CDR3, the DNA is TGTGCCAGCAGCTTGGCCGGGACAGAGAAAGAAAAACTGTTTTTT. This codes for CASSLAGTEKEKLFF. V gene TRBV5-5 combines with J gene TRBJ1-4, with 7 nucleotides matching TRBD1. J gave up 8 bases and V 0 bases, and 7 bases lay outside the gene matches. Germline lookup yields CDR1 SGHKS and CDR2 YYEKEE (reference sequence). CDR3 length: 15 residues.